This T cell receptor beta chain was sequenced during a study of control samples from healthy donors and cancer patients. TCRdb's table, derived via immunoSEQ multiplex PCR, lists solely in-frame clones and lacks some. The table lists 130,000 or so clones, just under 90% of them singletons. V lost 4 bases to trimming and J lost 8 bases, with 18 bases between them. The CDR3 length is 14 residues. Germline-derived CDR1 and CDR2 are SGHKS and YYEKEE (reference sequence). The receptor was isolated from a man over 45 with head and neck cancer. This chain connects TRBV5-5 to TRBJ1-2; possibly TRBD1 for D (5 bases). The specimen sequenced was PBMCs. The CDR3 DNA is TGTGCCAGCAGCATACTAGGGGATTCGGGGGGCTACACCTTC. Translated, it gives CASSILGDSGGYTF. Based on the CDR3 plus reference TRBV5-5 and TRBJ1-2, the full variable domain is DAGVTQSPTHLIKTRGQQVTLRCSPISGHKSVSWYQQVLGQGPQFIFQYYEKEERGRGNFPDRFSARQFPNYSSELNVNALLLGDSALYLCASSILGDSGGYTFGSGTRLTVV.